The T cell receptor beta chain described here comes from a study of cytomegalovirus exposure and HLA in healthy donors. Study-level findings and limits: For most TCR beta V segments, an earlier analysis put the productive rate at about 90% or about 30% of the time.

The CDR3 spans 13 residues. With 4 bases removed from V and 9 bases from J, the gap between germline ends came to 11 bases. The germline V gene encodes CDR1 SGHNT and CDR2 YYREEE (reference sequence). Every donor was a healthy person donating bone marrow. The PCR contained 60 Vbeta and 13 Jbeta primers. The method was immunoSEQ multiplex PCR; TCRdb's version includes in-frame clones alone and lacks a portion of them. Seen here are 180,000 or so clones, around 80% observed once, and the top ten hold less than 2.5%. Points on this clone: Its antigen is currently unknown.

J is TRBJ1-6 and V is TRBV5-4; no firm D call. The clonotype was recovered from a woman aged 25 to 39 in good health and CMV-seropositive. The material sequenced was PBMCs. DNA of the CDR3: TGTGCCAGCAGCGTGGACGGTTTTTCACCCCTCCACTTT. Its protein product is CASSVDGFSPLHF.